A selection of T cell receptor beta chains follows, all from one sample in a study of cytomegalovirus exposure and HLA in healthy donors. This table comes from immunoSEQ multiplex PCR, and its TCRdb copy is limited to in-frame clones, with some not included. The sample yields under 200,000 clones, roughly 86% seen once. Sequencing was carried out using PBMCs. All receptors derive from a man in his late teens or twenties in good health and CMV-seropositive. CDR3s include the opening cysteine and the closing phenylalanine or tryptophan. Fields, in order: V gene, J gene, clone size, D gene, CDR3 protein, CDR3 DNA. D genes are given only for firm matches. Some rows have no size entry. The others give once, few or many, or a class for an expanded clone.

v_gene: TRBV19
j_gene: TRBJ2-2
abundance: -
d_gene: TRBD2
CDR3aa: CASSIGTRSSGELFF
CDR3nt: TGTGCCAGTAGTATCGGGACTAGATCTTCCGGGGAGCTGTTTTTT

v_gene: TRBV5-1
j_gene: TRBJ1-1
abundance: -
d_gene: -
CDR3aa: CASSSLKAGMNTEAFF
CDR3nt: TGCGCCAGCAGCTCCCTTAAGGCAGGAATGAACACTGAAGCTTTCTTT

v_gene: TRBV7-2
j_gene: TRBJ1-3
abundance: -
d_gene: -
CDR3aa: CASSFTQGLVNTIYF
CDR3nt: TGTGCCAGCAGCTTTACCCAGGGACTAGTTAACACCATATATTTT

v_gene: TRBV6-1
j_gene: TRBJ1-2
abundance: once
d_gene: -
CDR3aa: CASSETRGSHYGYTF
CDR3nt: TGTGCCAGCAGTGAAACCCGGGGGTCGCACTATGGCTACACCTTC

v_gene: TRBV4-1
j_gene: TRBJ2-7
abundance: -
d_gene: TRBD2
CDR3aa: CASSQESGRQYEQYF
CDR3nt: TGCGCCAGCAGCCAAGAGAGCGGGAGACAGTACGAGCAGTACTTC

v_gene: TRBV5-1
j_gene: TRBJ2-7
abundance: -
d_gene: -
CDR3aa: CASSQDFYEQYF
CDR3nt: TGCGCCAGCAGCCAGGACTTCTACGAGCAGTACTTC

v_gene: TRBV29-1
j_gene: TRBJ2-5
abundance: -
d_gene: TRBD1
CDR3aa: CSVTGQGGTQYF
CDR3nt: TGCAGCGTTACCGGACAGGGGGGGACCCAGTACTTC

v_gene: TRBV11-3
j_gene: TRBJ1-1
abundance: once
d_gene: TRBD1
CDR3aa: CASSPRTGNTEAFF
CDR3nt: TGTGCCAGCAGCCCCCGGACAGGGAACACTGAAGCTTTCTTT

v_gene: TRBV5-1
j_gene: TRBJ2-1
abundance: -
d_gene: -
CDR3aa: CASSSRGDYNEQFF
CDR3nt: TGCGCCAGCAGCAGCAGGGGGGACTACAATGAGCAGTTCTTC

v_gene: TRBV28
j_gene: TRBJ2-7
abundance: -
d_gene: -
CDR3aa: CASSFESHEQYF
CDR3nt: TGTGCCAGCAGTTTCGAGAGCCACGAGCAGTACTTC

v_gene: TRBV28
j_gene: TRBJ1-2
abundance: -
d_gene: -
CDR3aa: CASSLNGASGYTF
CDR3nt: TGTGCCAGCAGTTTGAATGGGGCCAGCGGCTACACCTTC

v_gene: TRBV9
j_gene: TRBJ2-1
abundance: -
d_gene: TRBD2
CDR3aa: CASSDGLAGGTYNEQFF
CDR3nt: TGTGCCAGCAGCGACGGACTAGCGGGGGGAACATACAATGAGCAGTTCTTC

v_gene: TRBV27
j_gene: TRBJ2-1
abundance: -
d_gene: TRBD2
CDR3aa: CASSWGLAGGNEQFF
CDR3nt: TGTGCCAGCAGTTGGGGACTAGCGGGAGGCAATGAGCAGTTCTTC

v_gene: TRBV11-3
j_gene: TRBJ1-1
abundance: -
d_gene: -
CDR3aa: CASRGSGGTNTEAFF
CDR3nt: TGTGCCAGCAGAGGGTCGGGGGGGACCAACACTGAAGCTTTCTTT